These T cell receptor beta chains were read from a single sample in a study of blood T cells in healthy people across ages. TCRdb processed the 5' RACE reads anew with MiXCR; each CDR3 protein has one entry. The table records approximately 800,000 distinct CDR3 sequences, around half of them present only once. The source material was blood. The receptors come from an older man in good health. Each CDR3 is given with its conserved first and last residue. A D gene is named only where the DNA matches it firmly. Expanded clones get a size class; other rows say once, few or many, or leave the size out.

d_gene	v_gene	j_gene	abundance	CDR3nt	CDR3aa
TRBD2	TRBV20-1	TRBJ2-5	.	TGCAGTGGGTCCGGGACTAGCGGGCACGAGCGGTACTTC	CSGSGTSGHERYF
.	TRBV5-5	TRBJ1-2	.	TGTGCCAGCAGCTTGGTTTCAGACTATGGCTACACCTTC	CASSLVSDYGYTF
TRBD2	TRBV28	TRBJ2-7	many	TGTGCCAGCAGCGGACTAGCGGGAGTAGGCGAGCAGTACTTC	CASSGLAGVGEQYF
.	TRBV12-3/TRBV12-4	TRBJ1-1	.	TGTGCCAGCAGCCTAGTTACAGGGATCGCTTTCTTT	CASSLVTGIAFF
.	TRBV7-3	TRBJ2-1	.	TGTACCAGCAGCTTAAGATTGGGAAATGAGCAGTTCTTC	CTSSLRLGNEQFF
.	TRBV10-3	TRBJ1-5	.	TGTGCCACCGGAAAGGATAGCAATCAGCCCCAGCATTTT	CATGKDSNQPQHF
.	TRBV6-1	TRBJ2-7	.	TGTGCCAGCAGCCACACCCACTCCTACGAGCAGTACTTC	CASSHTHSYEQYF
TRBD2	TRBV25-1	TRBJ2-7	.	TGTGCCAGCAGTGAATACGGGCTAGCGGGACGGGGCGAGCAGTACTTC	CASSEYGLAGRGEQYF
.	TRBV29-1	TRBJ2-7	few	TGCAGCGTTGGGGTGGGACTTACCTCCTACGAGCAGTACTTC	CSVGVGLTSYEQYF
.	TRBV14	TRBJ2-1	.	TGTGCCAGCAGCCCGAGGGGGACCCCTCAGTTCTTC	CASSPRGTPQFF
.	TRBV19	TRBJ1-2	.	TGTGCCAGTACCCATAGTGGCGACGGGAGCTATGGCTACACCTTC	CASTHSGDGSYGYTF
.	TRBV5-7	TRBJ2-3	few	TGTGCCAGCAGACGGCGGGACCGGGGCCCAGATACGCAGTATTTT	CASRRRDRGPDTQYF
TRBD2	TRBV7-9	TRBJ2-1	.	TGTGCCAGCAACCGGCTCCAAGGACTAGCCAACAATGAGCAGTTCTTC	CASNRLQGLANNEQFF
.	TRBV21-1	TRBJ2-7	.	TGTGCCAGCAGCCCCAGAAACGGACAGGGCTCCTACGAGCAGTACTTC	CASSPRNGQGSYEQYF
.	TRBV12-3/TRBV12-4	TRBJ1-2	.	TGTGCCAGCAGCAACGACAGAGACTATGGCTACACCTTC	CASSNDRDYGYTF